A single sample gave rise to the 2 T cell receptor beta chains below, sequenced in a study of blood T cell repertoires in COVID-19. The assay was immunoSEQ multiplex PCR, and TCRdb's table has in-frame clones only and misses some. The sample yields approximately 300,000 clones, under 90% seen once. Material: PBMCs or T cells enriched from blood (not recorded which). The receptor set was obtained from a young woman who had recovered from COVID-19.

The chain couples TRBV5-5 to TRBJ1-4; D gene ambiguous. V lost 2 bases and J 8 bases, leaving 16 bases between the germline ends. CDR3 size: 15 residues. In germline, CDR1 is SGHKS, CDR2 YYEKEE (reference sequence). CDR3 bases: TGTGCCAGCAGCTTTCTTGGAGGGCCTCAGGAAAAACTGTTTTTT. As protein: CASSFLGGPQEKLFF.

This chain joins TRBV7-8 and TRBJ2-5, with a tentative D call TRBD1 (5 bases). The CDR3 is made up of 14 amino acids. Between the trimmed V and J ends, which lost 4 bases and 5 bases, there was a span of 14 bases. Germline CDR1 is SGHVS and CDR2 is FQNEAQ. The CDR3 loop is CASSWTHSGETQYF. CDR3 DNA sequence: TGTGCCAGCAGCTGGACGCATTCAGGGGAGACCCAGTACTTC.